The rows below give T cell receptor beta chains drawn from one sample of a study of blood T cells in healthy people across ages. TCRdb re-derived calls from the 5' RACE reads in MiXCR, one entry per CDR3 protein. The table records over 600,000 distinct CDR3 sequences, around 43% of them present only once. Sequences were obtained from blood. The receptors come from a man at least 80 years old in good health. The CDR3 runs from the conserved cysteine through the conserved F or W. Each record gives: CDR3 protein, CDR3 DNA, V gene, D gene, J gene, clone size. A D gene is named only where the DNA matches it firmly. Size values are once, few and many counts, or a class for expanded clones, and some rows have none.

CDR3 protein: CASKLREGHDNEQFF; CDR3 DNA: TGTGCCAGCAAATTGCGGGAGGGCCACGACAATGAGCAGTTCTTC; V gene: TRBV2; D gene: TRBD2; J gene: TRBJ2-1; clone size: NA
CDR3 protein: CASSSLRESQYF; CDR3 DNA: TGTGCCAGCAGTTCCCTTAGGGAGTCGCAGTATTTT; V gene: TRBV6-2/TRBV6-3; D gene: NA; J gene: TRBJ2-3; clone size: once
CDR3 protein: CASNGVRGSPLHF; CDR3 DNA: TGTGCCAGCAATGGGGTCCGGGGTTCACCCCTCCACTTT; V gene: TRBV6-2/TRBV6-3; D gene: NA; J gene: TRBJ1-6; clone size: few
CDR3 protein: CSASPSGTVNSPLHF; CDR3 DNA: TGCAGTGCTTCTCCCTCCGGGACGGTTAACTCACCCCTCCACTTT; V gene: TRBV20-1; D gene: NA; J gene: TRBJ1-6; clone size: NA
CDR3 protein: CASSRGQGARYGYTF; CDR3 DNA: TGTGCCAGCAGCCGAGGACAGGGGGCGCGGTATGGCTACACCTTC; V gene: TRBV12-3/TRBV12-4; D gene: TRBD1; J gene: TRBJ1-2; clone size: NA
CDR3 protein: CASSNRVHEQYF; CDR3 DNA: TGTGCCAGCAGCAACAGGGTTCACGAGCAGTACTTC; V gene: TRBV28; D gene: NA; J gene: TRBJ2-7; clone size: NA
CDR3 protein: CASSLGTANQPQHF; CDR3 DNA: TGTGCCAGCAGTTTAGGGACGGCGAACCAGCCCCAGCATTTT; V gene: TRBV28; D gene: NA; J gene: TRBJ1-5; clone size: few
CDR3 protein: CASSPIESGANVLTF; CDR3 DNA: TGTGCCAGCTCACCTATCGAGTCTGGGGCCAACGTCCTGACTTTC; V gene: TRBV18; D gene: NA; J gene: TRBJ2-6; clone size: few
CDR3 protein: CASSHVRGLSDSGANVLTF; CDR3 DNA: TGTGCCAGCAGCCACGTCCGGGGGTTGTCGGACTCTGGGGCCAACGTCCTGACTTTC; V gene: TRBV11-2; D gene: NA; J gene: TRBJ2-6; clone size: NA
CDR3 protein: CASSLRLAGGIDTQYF; CDR3 DNA: TGTGCCAGCAGCTTACGCCTAGCGGGGGGTATAGATACGCAGTATTTT; V gene: TRBV7-6; D gene: TRBD2; J gene: TRBJ2-3; clone size: few
CDR3 protein: CAWSIGTATEQFF; CDR3 DNA: TGTGCCTGGAGTATAGGGACCGCGACTGAGCAGTTCTTC; V gene: TRBV30; D gene: NA; J gene: TRBJ2-1; clone size: NA
CDR3 protein: CASSLRGLGAFF; CDR3 DNA: TGTGCCAGCAGCCTGAGGGGCCTCGGAGCTTTCTTT; V gene: TRBV28; D gene: NA; J gene: TRBJ1-1; clone size: NA
CDR3 protein: CATSRDRKGVGLNTEAFF; CDR3 DNA: TGTGCCACCAGCAGAGATCGAAAGGGGGTTGGGTTGAACACTGAAGCTTTCTTT; V gene: TRBV15; D gene: NA; J gene: TRBJ1-1; clone size: NA
CDR3 protein: CSAVSDRGRYEQYF; CDR3 DNA: TGCAGTGCTGTAAGCGACAGGGGCCGCTACGAGCAGTACTTC; V gene: TRBV20-1; D gene: TRBD1; J gene: TRBJ2-7; clone size: NA
CDR3 protein: CSAREVLSSYEQYF; CDR3 DNA: TGCAGTGCTAGAGAGGTTCTTAGCTCCTACGAGCAGTACTTC; V gene: TRBV20-1; D gene: NA; J gene: TRBJ2-7; clone size: few
CDR3 protein: CASSLSPGNYGSDEQFF; CDR3 DNA: TGTGCCAGCAGTTTATCGCCTGGGAACTACGGGAGCGATGAGCAGTTCTTC; V gene: TRBV27; D gene: NA; J gene: TRBJ2-1; clone size: few